The T cell receptor (beta chain) under discussion was sequenced for a study of blood T cells in healthy people across ages. CDR3 length: 17 residues. V lost 0 bases and J lost 4, with 19 bases in between. The V gene's germline CDR1 is SGHRS and CDR2 YFSETQ. This clonotype was seen only a few times. A second roughly 7 to 12 cycle PCR used barcoded and J-beta primers. In TCRdb, the 5' RACE reads were re-called with MiXCR into one record per CDR3 protein. The table has hundreds of thousands of distinct CDR3 sequences, 45% to 65% seen once; the top ten hold roughly 34%. Sequenced material: blood. The V call is TRBV5-1, the J call TRBJ2-5; TRBD2 is a possible D gene (6 bases). The sequence was obtained from a man between 60 and 75 years old in good health. The CDR3 reads CASSLVTAVQGGETQYF. The CDR3 DNA reads as TGCGCCAGCAGCTTGGTTACAGCCGTTCAGGGAGGAGAGACCCAGTACTTC.